The 19 T cell receptor beta chains below all came from one sample that was sequenced in a study of control samples from healthy donors and cancer patients. Only in-frame clones appear in the TCRdb table, and some are missing; sequencing was by immunoSEQ multiplex PCR. The sample holds 50,000 or so clones; roughly 94% are singletons and the top ten take approximately 2.2%. The sequencing sample was made of blood. These receptors came from a man aged 30 to 39 in good health.

This sequence joins TRBV6-6 and TRBJ1-5; D is uncertain. The V gene's germline CDR1 is MNHNY and CDR2 SVGAGI (reference sequence). This CDR3 contains 15 residues. V gave up 5 bases and J gave up 0 bases, with 11 bases separating them. CDR3 loop: CASSAGWYSNQPQHF. CDR3 sequence (DNA): TGTGCCAGCAGTGCCGGATGGTATAGCAATCAGCCCCAGCATTTT.

V and J are TRBV6-1 and TRBJ2-1, with 10 bases that match TRBD2. Trimming cost V 3 bases and J 3 bases; bases outside gene matches: 2. The germline V gene has CDR1 MNHNS and CDR2 SASEGT. CDR3 size: 15 residues. Here the CDR3 reads CASSETSGFYNEQFF. The CDR3 nucleotides read TGTGCCAGCAGTGAGACTAGCGGGTTCTACAATGAGCAGTTCTTC.

V and J are TRBV28 and TRBJ2-1, with D tentatively TRBD1 or TRBD2 (5 bases each). CDR1 is MDHEN, CDR2 SYDVKM, per germline. V lost 4 bases, J lost 5 bases, and 15 bases lay in between. This CDR3 spans 15 amino acids. Here the CDR3 DNA reads TGTGCCAGCAGTTGGGACGGAACTCGACACAATGAGCAGTTCTTC. Translated, it gives CASSWDGTRHNEQFF.

The chain has TRBV6-6 and TRBJ1-5, with 9 bases fitting TRBD1. The germline CDR1 and CDR2 sequences are MNHNY and SVGAGI (reference sequence). The CDR3 is 16 residues long. The V segment lost 3 bases and the J segment 3 bases; nucleotides outside the gene matches: 6. The chain's CDR3 is CASSYPGQGFNQPQHF. The CDR3 DNA is TGTGCCAGCAGTTATCCGGGACAGGGATTCAATCAGCCCCAGCATTTT.

The V and J genes are TRBV3-1 (or the pseudogene TRBV3-2) and TRBJ2-7, with 7 bases matching TRBD1. The CDR3 sequence is 14 residues long. Germline CDR1 reads LGHDT; CDR2 reads YNNKEL (reference sequence). The trim removed 5 bases at V and 3 bases at J, leaving 7 bases unmatched. CDR3 nucleotides: TGTGCCAGCAGCTTCCGGGACAGAGACTACGAGCAGTACTTC. Translating it yields CASSFRDRDYEQYF.

The chain is built from TRBV28 and TRBJ2-1; maybe TRBD2 (5 bases). CDR1 is MDHEN and CDR2 is SYDVKM in the germline V gene. This CDR3 has 15 amino acids. V lost 7 bases and J lost 8, with 21 bases in between. The CDR3 region is CASKPLVSHGDEQFF. CDR3 bases: TGTGCCAGCAAACCACTAGTGTCGCATGGCGATGAGCAGTTCTTC.

The chain uses TRBV6-2 or TRBV6-3 and TRBJ1-4; the D is unclear. The CDR3 runs 14 residues. V was cut by 2 bases and J by 7 bases, with 11 bases left in between. The germline CDR1 and CDR2 sequences are MNHEY and SVGEGT. In DNA, the CDR3 is TGTGCCAGCAGTTACCGAGGAACAATTGAAAAACTGTTTTTT. Amino acids: CASSYRGTIEKLFF.

The chain has TRBV23-1 and TRBJ1-5; 7 bases agree with TRBD1. TRBV23-1 is annotated as an ORF whose role is uncertain. The CDR3 is 17 amino acids. V dropped 6 bases and J dropped 0; count of bases not matched to a gene: 11. The chain's CDR3 is CASRCTGVRDSNQPQHF. The CDR3 nucleotides read TGCGCCAGCAGATGTACAGGGGTTAGGGATAGCAATCAGCCCCAGCATTTT.

Comments on this clone: An end of the junction differs from the germline gene, which may be a read error. The rearrangement joins TRBV7-7 to TRBJ2-5; no clear D gene. CDR1 and CDR2 (germline): SSHAT, FNYEAQ (reference sequence). The CDR3 has 14 residues. In DNA, the CDR3 is TGTGCTAGCAGCCTTAGCCGGGCTGGGGAGACCCAGTACTTC. Protein sequence: CASSLSRAGETQYF.

This clone came up a few times. This chain links TRBV7-8 with TRBJ2-2; 11 bases are a match to TRBD1. V trimming: 7 bases; J trimming: 7 bases; junction bases outside the gene matches: 5. The CDR3 is made up of 14 amino acids. Germline V gives CDR1 SGHVS, CDR2 FQNEAQ. The DNA of the CDR3 is TGTGCCAGCATCGGACAGGGGGCCGGCGGGGAGCTGTTTTTT. Its protein is CASIGQGAGGELFF. The full variable domain, completed using reference TRBV7-8 and TRBJ2-2, is GAGVSQSPRYKVAKRGQDVALRCDPISGHVSLFWYQQALGQGPEFLTYFQNEAQLDKSGLPSDRFFAERPEGSVSTLKIQRTQQEDSAVYLCASIGQGAGGELFFGEGSRLTVL.

J is TRBJ2-1 and V is TRBV9, with 7 bases that match TRBD2. The V gene end was trimmed by 3 bases and the J gene end by 4 bases; junction bases not matched to a gene: 4. This CDR3 comprises 14 residues. Germline CDR1 reads SGDLS; CDR2 reads YYNGEE. The DNA for the CDR3 is TGTGCCAGCAGCGAGGGCGGGAGATACAATGAGCAGTTCTTC. This codes for CASSEGGRYNEQFF.

This clone has only one observation. This sequence joins TRBV4-1 and TRBJ1-6, with D perhaps matching TRBD1 (5 bases). V dropped 0 bases and J dropped 9 bases, with 12 bases sitting between them. Germline-derived CDR1 and CDR2 are MGHRA and YSYEKL. This CDR3 region has 15 residues. The CDR3 DNA sequence: TGCGCCAGCAGCCAAGAACAGGTCACAGGTTCACCCCTCCACTTT. It codes for CASSQEQVTGSPLHF.

This chain links TRBV10-3 with TRBJ2-2; 11 bases map to TRBD2. CDR1 and CDR2 from the germline V gene are ENHRY and SYGVKD. V lost 3 bases, J lost 7 bases, and 10 bases stayed unmatched. The CDR3 is made up of 17 amino acids. The CDR3 DNA is TGTGCCATCAGTGACTATAGCGGGAGGGCTGGGTGCGGGGAGCTGTTTTTT. Translated, it gives CAISDYSGRAGCGELFF.

This clone has just a few counts. The CDR3 DNA is TGTGCCAGCAGCGGCCTAGCGGGAGGCCCCTCCTACGAGCAGTACTTC. It is translated as CASSGLAGGPSYEQYF. This chain connects TRBV9 to TRBJ2-7; 11 positions match TRBD2. There are 16 residues in the CDR3. CDR1 is SGDLS and CDR2 is YYNGEE in the germline V gene. J was trimmed by 0 bases and V by 3 bases; bases with no gene match: 5. Complete variable domain (other parts from reference TRBV9 and TRBJ2-7): DSGVTQTPKHLITATGQRVTLRCSPRSGDLSVYWYQQSLDQGLQFLIQYYNGEERAKGNILERFSAQQFPDLHSELNLSSLELGDSALYFCASSGLAGGPSYEQYFGPGTRLTVT.

The rearrangement links TRBV11-1 to TRBJ2-1; D may be TRBD2 (5 bases). Trimming took 5 bases from V and 0 from J, leaving 8 bases between them. The CDR3 totals 14 residues. CDR1 SGHAT and CDR2 FQDESV come from the germline V gene (reference sequence). CDR3 sequence: CASSLRDSYNEQFF. In DNA form, the CDR3 reads TGTGCCAGCAGCCTCCGGGACTCCTACAATGAGCAGTTCTTC.

The V and J genes are TRBV11-2 and TRBJ2-7; unclear D gene. This CDR3 contains 12 residues. The V gene's germline CDR1 is SGHAT and CDR2 FQNNGV. Trimming shortened V by 5 bases and J by 6 bases, and 11 bases separated the two germline ends. The CDR3 loop is CASSPSFGEQYF. The DNA for the CDR3 is TGTGCCAGCAGCCCCTCGTTCGGCGAGCAGTACTTC.

V gene TRBV28 combines with J gene TRBJ2-5, with no clear D. V lost 11 bases to trimming and J lost 5 bases, with 24 bases between them. The CDR3 covers 15 residues. Germline V gene data show CDR1 as MDHEN and CDR2 as SYDVKM. CDR3 in DNA: TGTGCCGCATCAGACCCTACAGTCCCTGGGGAGACCCAGTACTTC. Its translation: CAASDPTVPGETQYF.

DNA for the CDR3: TGTGCCAGCAGTCTCTTCCTCCTTAGCGGCGACGAGCAGTACTTC. It specifies CASSLFLLSGDEQYF. The chain carries TRBV28 and TRBJ2-7; the D gene is possibly TRBD2 (6 bases). The CDR3 sequence is 15 residues long. V lost 5 bases and J lost 5, with 19 bases in between. The germline V gene encodes CDR1 MDHEN and CDR2 SYDVKM.

The chain has TRBV5-6 and TRBJ1-1; D perhaps matches TRBD1 (5 bases). Trimming left V 4 bases short and J 3 bases short, with 13 bases between. The germline V gene has CDR1 SGHDT and CDR2 YYEEEE. The CDR3 is made up of 14 amino acids. The CDR3 here is CASSRGEGYTEAFF. The CDR3 bases are TGTGCCAGCAGCCGGGGGGAGGGATACACTGAAGCTTTCTTT.